Sequencing of this TCR beta chain was carried out in a study of T cells in localized non-small cell lung cancer (TCRdb year 2020). Regarding the study in general: The study examined T cell repertoires in hundreds of patients with early-stage NSCLC and compared tumors with uninvolved tumor-adjacent lungs. A mean age of roughly 64 years was recorded for the NSCLC patients, of whom 120 to 150 were male and over 100 were female. The cohort comprised a few hundred treatment-naïve NSCLC patients with resected, localized lung tumors. Paper-wide results and their limitations: Multi-region tumor sequencing was not performed, so intratumor heterogeneity could not be excluded. Longer overall survival was associated with higher blood T cell density, whereas shorter survival was associated with higher adjacent-lung clonality. A median of about 55 of the top 100 tumor clones were detected in paired uninvolved adjacent lung, and around 30 of these tumor clones were also found among the top 100 clones of the paired uninvolved adjacent lung. Because of the exploratory design, TCR variables were selected using unadjusted p-values without false-discovery rate correction. Uninvolved tumor-adjacent lung showed the highest T cell clonality, higher than tumor, which suggests more focused antigenic responses in the uninvolved tumor-adjacent lung.

At diagnosis, peripheral blood, uninvolved tumor-adjacent lung and tumor were collected and were preserved as a mix of fresh-frozen and FFPE material. Blood samples were analyzed as peripheral blood mononuclear cells for TCR repertoire profiling. The immunoSEQ Assay was used to sequence TCR beta CDR3 regions from DNA. The original pipeline was this. T cell density was computed as TCR beta template counts normalized to usable DNA estimated by amplifying housekeeping genes. The preseqR package was used to estimate richness by extrapolating to 400,000 templates for PBMC samples and to 120,000 templates for tissue samples. Clonality was calculated as one minus Pielou's evenness. Tissue-enriched TCRs were identified through differential abundance testing performed on productive amino-acid clonotypes, with a minimum total count of 5 and an alpha of 0.1. The Jaccard Index and the Morisita Overlap Index were used to quantify repertoire overlap between compartments. GLIPH grouped TCR beta CDR3s together with public tetramer-defined viral CDR3s, and a viral motif had to include at least three viral sequences and show V-gene enrichment. Held by TCRdb, this immuneACCESS table contains in-frame sequences only and omits some clones. Under half of the omission traces to an unresolved V gene where checked; the cause of the rest is unknown. The V and J calls and clone size are taken from that table; D and trimming were inferred from the DNA. The sample data list tens of thousands of clones, and 85% to 90% of these were observed just once. Around 5.7% of the sample lies in the top ten.

As regards this clone: No cognate antigen has been identified for it. The record has no base qualities; no much larger clone is one base away.

The germline V gene encodes CDR1 SNHLY and CDR2 FYNNEI. Including the terminal cysteine and phenylalanine, the CDR3 comprises 14 residues. Only the CDR3 part of the read is kept: 42 bases, read in frame from the first base. The V end loses 8 bases and the J end loses 0 bases, and a stretch of 11 bases separates them. The input for sequencing was PBMCs, taken before any cancer treatment. The sequence links TRBV2 to TRBJ1-3, with an unclear D gene assignment. The TCR sequence derives from a man between 35 and 75 years old with stage II lung adenocarcinoma. The CDR3 has the sequence CASGQSSSGNTIYF. The nucleotide sequence reads as follows: TGTGCCAGCGGGCAGTCGAGCTCTGGAAACACCATATATTTT.